One and the same sample provided the 21 T cell receptor beta chains below, sequenced in a study of tumor-infiltrating lymphocytes in primary liver carcinoma (dated by TCRdb to about 2017). Sequencing relied on an Illumina HiSeq 2500. Using a constant-region primer and ProtoScript II reverse transcriptase, TCRbeta-specific cDNA was reverse-transcribed from 500 ng total RNA. Construction of the TCRbeta libraries relied on three nested rounds of multiplex PCR, following a slightly modified ARM-PCR procedure. Each of the first two PCR rounds ran for about 11 cycles using multiplex TRBV1-TRBV30 forward primers together with a Cbeta reverse primer. TCRdb applied fastp at Q25 and MiXCR to the public reads, then kept only in-frame beta chains. Here each entry gathers all rows of one CDR3 protein and keeps the most common genes and DNA. The sample contains about 74,000 distinct CDR3 sequences, roughly three quarters of them found a single time. The ten biggest clones cover about a quarter of the sample.

Without any cell sorting, total RNA and DNA were extracted together from about 20-30 mg of bulk tissue using the AllPrep DNA/RNA mini kit. Sequenced input: liver tumor tissue from sampling region 4. Reading the label with the study, this specimen's cell subset or site is: tumor region T4, right-lateral pole. Receptors originate from a man in his forties with primary liver carcinoma and hepatitis B virus infection.

Concerning this clonotype itself: No conserved phenylalanine or tryptophan ends this CDR3, so it is likely a read error. This chain uses TRBV29-1 with TRBJ2-5; 7 bases fit TRBD2. The CDR3 runs 16 residues. The germline V gene has CDR1 SQVTM and CDR2 ANQGSEA. This CDR3 reads CTVGTTMDESGETQYS. The CDR3 DNA sequence: TGCACCGTTGGGACTACTATGGACGAATCGGGAGAGACCCAGTACTCC.

As for this clonotype: Since a much larger clone is just one base distant, this may be a read error. This chain joins TRBV2 and TRBJ2-6, with 8 bases lining up with TRBD1. Looked up from germline, CDR1 is SNHLY and CDR2 is FYNNEI. The CDR3 is 15 residues long. CDR3 bases: TGTGCCAGCAGCGGACAGGGATATGGGGCCGACGTCCTGACTTTC. This codes for CASSGQGYGADVLTF.

As to this clonotype: Since the CDR3 does not end with the conserved phenylalanine or tryptophan, this likely comes from a read error. The V call is TRBV6-5, the J call TRBJ2-5, with D perhaps TRBD1 (6 bases). The V and J ends lost 6 bases and 7 bases respectively, with 15 bases between them. The CDR3 is 13 amino acids. Per the germline V gene, CDR1 is MNHEY and CDR2 is SVGAGI. CDR3 in amino acids: CASRSGVMRTQYL. The CDR3 region has the DNA TGTGCCAGCAGATCAGGGGTGATGCGGACCCAGTACTTA.

For this clonotype: The conserved phenylalanine or tryptophan is not found at the CDR3 terminus, so this likely reflects a read error. The chain joins TRBV29-1 to TRBJ2-1, with D unresolved. Germline V CDR1 and CDR2: SQVTM, ANQGSEA. V gave up 7 bases and J gave up 9 bases, with 16 bases separating them. This CDR3 contains 12 residues. CDR3 sequence: CSAGVQFSEQFL. CDR3 DNA sequence: TGCAGCGCTGGAGTACAATTCAGTGAGCAGTTCCTC.

Turning to this clonotype: Mismatch with germline at one junction end may stem from a read error. This chain joins TRBV2 and TRBJ2-1, with 7 bases matching TRBD1. The V gene's germline CDR1 is SNHLY and CDR2 FYNNEI. This CDR3 has 14 residues. The CDR3 protein is CACSERVGGVKQFF. Written as DNA, the CDR3 is TGTGCCTGCAGTGAAAGGGTAGGGGGCGTGAAGCAGTTCTTC. Full variable domain (outside the CDR3, taken from reference TRBV2 and TRBJ2-1): EPEVTQTPSHQVTQMGQEVILRCVPISNHLYFYWYRQILGQKVEFLVSFYNNEISEKSEIFDDQFSVERPDGSNFTLKIRSTKLEDSAMYFCACSERVGGVKQFFGPGTRLTVL.

A remark on this clonotype: A much larger clone differs from this one at a single base, so this may be a read error. The V and J genes are TRBV4-2 and TRBJ2-5, with 7 bases fitting TRBD2. Germline CDR1 reads LGHNA; CDR2 reads YNFKEQ. Trimming cost V 1 base and J 4 bases; bases outside gene matches: 9. The CDR3 contains 16 residues. Here the CDR3 reads CASSQAVGPSGETQYF. The DNA of the CDR3 is TGTGCCAGCAGCCAAGCCGTGGGGCCTAGCGGAGAGACCCAGTACTTC.

Of note for this clonotype: It is likely a read error, because the conserved phenylalanine at the end of the CDR3 is missing. This rearrangement joins TRBV29-1 to TRBJ2-1; 11 nucleotides agree with TRBD1. The CDR3 spans 13 residues. With V trimmed by 8 bases and J by 13 bases, 13 bases remained unmatched. Germline V gives CDR1 SQVTM, CDR2 ANQGSEA. This chain's CDR3 is CSIGTGGYNEQFL. The DNA of the CDR3 is TGCAGCATCGGGACAGGGGGATACAACGAACAGTTCTTA.

This clonotype was observed once. This may arise from a read error, as a much more abundant clone is one base away. The chain carries TRBV28 and TRBJ2-5; D remains ambiguous. CDR1 and CDR2 (germline): MDHEN, SYDVKM. This CDR3 has 12 amino acids. The DNA for the CDR3 is TGTCCCAGCAGTTTTAGAGCGGAGACCCAGTACTTC. This translates into CPSSFRAETQYF.

On this clonotype itself: The junction and the germline gene differ at one end; a read error may be behind it. The chain combines TRBV5-6 with TRBJ1-1; 9 nucleotides agree with TRBD1. Germline V gene data show CDR1 as SGHDT and CDR2 as YYEEEE. The CDR3 contains 16 residues. The CDR3 nucleotides are TGTACCAGCAGCTTGAGGACAGGGGCTTTGAACACTGAAGCTTTCTTT. Its translation is CTSSLRTGALNTEAFF. Looking up the rest from reference TRBV5-6 and TRBJ1-1 gives the full variable domain: DAGVTQSPTHLIKTRGQQVTLRCSPKSGHDTVSWYQQALGQGPQFIFQYYEEEERQRGNFPDRFSGHQFPNYSSELNVNALLLGDSALYLCTSSLRTGALNTEAFFGQGTRLTVV.

About this clonotype: One base away lies a much larger clone, so this may be a sequencing read error. Without the conserved terminal phenylalanine or tryptophan, this CDR3 likely stems from a read error. The chain carries TRBV4-2 and TRBJ2-4; 7 bases map to TRBD2. This CDR3 has 15 residues. Per the germline V gene, CDR1 is LGHNA and CDR2 is YNFKEQ. The V segment lost 1 base and the J segment 5 bases; nucleotides outside the gene matches: 5. DNA of the CDR3: TGTGCCAGCAGCCAAGTCGCGGGAGTGGAAAACATTCAGTACATC. This translates into CASSQVAGVENIQYI.

The gene calls are TRBV4-1 and TRBJ2-7; TRBD1 or TRBD2 may be the D gene (5 bases each). Germline-derived CDR1 and CDR2 are MGHRA and YSYEKL. V was cut by 9 bases and J by 2 bases, with 23 bases left in between. This CDR3 region has 16 residues. In DNA, the CDR3 is TGCGCCAGTAGCGCAACATGGGGACCGACAGCCTACGAGCAGTACTTC. This gives the protein CASSATWGPTAYEQYF.

This clonotype was detected once. The V and J genes are TRBV30 and TRBJ2-7; 9 bases are shared with TRBD2. Per the germline V gene, CDR1 is GTSNPN and CDR2 is SVGIG (reference sequence). The CDR3 consists of 14 residues. Germline trimming cut 7 bases from V and 4 bases from J; bases unmatched to any gene: 11. The CDR3 loop reads CASYKTSGTYEQYF. The CDR3 DNA is TGTGCCTCGTACAAGACTAGCGGTACTTACGAGCAGTACTTC.

This clonotype was seen ten or more times. The chain carries TRBV12-3 or TRBV12-4 and TRBJ2-7; 7 bases agree with TRBD2. The ends lost 6 bases at V and 0 bases at J; junction bases unmatched: 5. The CDR3 totals 14 residues. CDR3 nucleotides: TGTGCCAGCAGATCTAGCGGTAGCTCCTACGAGCAGTACTTC. As protein: CASRSSGSSYEQYF.

Turning to this clonotype: The junction differs from germline at one of its ends, possibly a read error. The V and J genes are TRBV10-3 and TRBJ1-2, with TRBD1 identical over 9 bases. CDR3 length: 14 amino acids. The germline CDR1 and CDR2 sequences are ENHRY and SYGVKD. This CDR3 reads CDISIGQGNYGYAF. The DNA for the CDR3 is TGTGACATCAGTATCGGACAGGGGAATTATGGCTACGCCTTC.

For this clonotype: An end of the junction does not agree with germline; a read error may underlie this. This sequence joins TRBV11-3 and TRBJ2-2; 11 bases are shared with TRBD2. The CDR3 has 19 amino acids. Germline loops: CDR1 SGHNT, CDR2 YENEEA. The CDR3 bases are TGTGCCAGCAGCGCGTTAGCGGGAGGGTCCCTTCCGAACACGGGGGAGCTGTTTTTT. Its translation: CASSALAGGSLPNTGELFF.

As for this clonotype: At one end, the junction sequence differs from germline, possibly due to a read error. The chain combines TRBV6-1 with TRBJ2-7, with D unresolved. CDR1 is MNHNS, CDR2 SASEGT, per germline. This CDR3 region has 12 residues. CDR3 in DNA: TGTGCCAGCAGTGGTCTATCCTATGAGCTGTACTTC. It encodes CASSGLSYELYF.

A word on this clonotype: Germline is not matched at one junction end, which may reflect a read error. The V gene is TRBV7-9, the J gene TRBJ2-3, with D perhaps given as TRBD1 or TRBD2 (5 bases each). Germline V gives CDR1 SEHNR, CDR2 FQNEAQ (reference sequence). This CDR3 has 18 residues. The CDR3 is CASGLKRQGLSSIDTQYF. Written as DNA, the CDR3 is TGTGCCAGCGGCTTAAAACGGCAGGGTCTCTCTAGCATAGATACGCAGTATTTT.

This clonotype was counted ten times or more. The chain uses TRBV6-4 and TRBJ2-2; TRBD1 agrees at 7 bases. Germline V CDR1 and CDR2: MRHNA, SNTAGT. The trim removed 4 bases at V and 3 bases at J, leaving 8 bases unmatched. This CDR3 spans 16 amino acids. The CDR3 DNA follows: TGTGCCAGCAGTGGTCCCGGGACAGAGCACACCGGGGAGCTGTTTTTT. Residues: CASSGPGTEHTGELFF.

This chain connects TRBV11-2 to TRBJ2-1; D is possibly TRBD2 (6 bases). CDR3 length equals 14 residues. The ends were cut back, 10 bases at V and 7 bases at J, with 20 bases in the middle. Germline loops: CDR1 SGHAT, CDR2 FQNNGV. The CDR3 loop reads CANSAAGPGNEQFF. DNA for the CDR3: TGTGCCAATAGTGCAGCGGGCCCTGGGAATGAGCAGTTCTTC.

A note on this clonotype: Germline is not matched at one junction end, which may reflect a read error. This CDR3 reads CASSLIGSGRDKPYF. In DNA form, the CDR3 reads TGTGCCAGTAGCTTAATCGGGAGCGGGAGAGATAAGCCGTATTTT. The gene calls are TRBV11-2 and TRBJ2-3; TRBD2 agrees at 8 bases. The CDR3 has 15 residues. The germline V gene encodes CDR1 SGHAT and CDR2 FQNNGV. The entire variable domain, with the rest obtained from reference TRBV11-2 and TRBJ2-3, is as follows: EAGVAQSPRYKIIEKRQSVAFWCNPISGHATLYWYQQILGQGPKLLIQFQNNGVVDDSQLPKDRFSAERLKGVDSTLKIQPAKLEDSAVYLCASSLIGSGRDKPYFGPGTRLTVL.

Turning to this clonotype: At one boundary the junction diverges from the germline segment, which might be a read error. The rearrangement links TRBV11-2 to TRBJ1-2; no reliable D call. The CDR3 has 13 residues. Germline loops: CDR1 SGHAT, CDR2 FQNNGV. DNA for the CDR3: TGTGCCAGCAGCTTAGAGGGGAACTACGGTCACATCTTC. It specifies CASSLEGNYGHIF.